One sample yielded the 22 T cell receptor beta chains listed below, sequenced in a study of cytotoxic CD8 clonotypes in ibrutinib-treated CLL. The table came from immunoSEQ multiplex PCR; TCRdb's copy has only in-frame clones and leaves some out. Among 150,000 to 200,000 clones listed, more than 70% were seen once. The specimen was PBMCs, collected at disease progression, from a patient treated with ibrutinib. The receptors were gathered from a human donor with chronic lymphocytic leukemia.

CDR3 nucleotide sequence: TGTGCCAGTAGTTGGGGGGGACGGGATCCAGGAGCTTTCTTT. Translating it yields CASSWGGRDPGAFF. This chain links TRBV19 with TRBJ1-1, with D possibly being TRBD1 (5 bases). This CDR3 region has 14 residues. Germline lookup yields CDR1 LNHDA and CDR2 SQIVND (reference sequence). Trimming removed 5 bases at V and 10 bases at J, with 20 bases between.

The chain has TRBV10-1 and TRBJ2-1, with D perhaps matching TRBD2 (6 bases). The V gene lost 3 bases and the J gene lost 6 bases, with 21 bases spanning the gap. This CDR3 is built from 17 residues. In germline, CDR1 is WNHNN, CDR2 SYGVQD (reference sequence). CDR3 DNA: TGCGCCAGCAGTGACCGAACCTTAGCGGAGGTGGGCAATGAGCAGTTCTTC. Its translation: CASSDRTLAEVGNEQFF.

V usage is TRBV7-3 and J usage is TRBJ2-1, with D maybe TRBD2 (6 bases). There are 14 residues in the CDR3. Germline V CDR1 and CDR2: SGHTA, FQGTGA. V dropped 2 bases and J dropped 5 bases, with 10 bases sitting between them. CDR3 residues: CASSLRRGNNEQFF. The CDR3 region has the DNA TGTGCCAGCAGCTTACGGAGGGGAAACAATGAGCAGTTCTTC.

The CDR3 nucleotides read TGTGCCAGCAGCTTGGATTCCCCTAGCGGCTACAATGAGCAGTTCTTC. Encoded protein: CASSLDSPSGYNEQFF. This sequence joins TRBV5-8 and TRBJ2-1; 7 positions match TRBD2. Germline V gene sequence: CDR1 SGHTS, CDR2 YDEGEE. J was trimmed by 3 bases and V by 0 bases; bases with no gene match: 6. The CDR3 extends over 16 amino acids.

The J gene is TRBJ1-1, the V gene TRBV11-2; no reliable D call. Germline V CDR1 and CDR2: SGHAT, FQNNGV. The germline V and J ends were trimmed by 2 bases and 0 bases, with 4 bases remaining between them. This CDR3 contains 13 residues. The CDR3 coding sequence is TGTGCCAGCAGCTTACGGTTGAACACTGAAGCTTTCTTT. Translated: CASSLRLNTEAFF.

A few counts support this clone. This rearrangement joins TRBV30 to TRBJ1-3; D gene ambiguous. Trimming pared 4 bases from V and 2 bases from J, leaving 12 bases between. Germline-derived CDR1 and CDR2 are GTSNPN and SVGIG (reference sequence). The CDR3 length is 14 residues. The CDR3: CAWNQIGPGNTIYF. CDR3 DNA sequence: TGTGCCTGGAACCAAATAGGCCCTGGAAACACCATATATTTT.

The rearrangement joins TRBV5-1 to TRBJ2-1, with 11 bases fitting TRBD2. V lost 4 bases, J lost 0 bases, and 18 bases stayed unmatched. Germline-derived CDR1 and CDR2 are SGHRS and YFSETQ. The CDR3 consists of 21 residues. The DNA for the CDR3 is TGCGCCAGCAGCCCGCGCCCCGTAGTAGCGGGAGGGACCAGCTCCTACAATGAGCAGTTCTTC. Its translation is CASSPRPVVAGGTSSYNEQFF. Combining the CDR3 with reference TRBV5-1 and TRBJ2-1 gives the whole variable domain KAGVTQTPRYLIKTRGQQVTLSCSPISGHRSVSWYQQTPGQGLQFLFEYFSETQRNKGNFPGRFSGRQFSNSRSEMNVSTLELGDSALYLCASSPRPVVAGGTSSYNEQFFGPGTRLTVL.

The chain uses TRBV7-3 and TRBJ2-7; 9 bases match TRBD2. Looked up from germline, CDR1 is SGHTA and CDR2 is FQGTGA. The ends lost 5 bases at V and 3 bases at J; junction bases unmatched: 5. The CDR3 has 14 amino acids. CDR3 in amino acids: CASSALAGDYEQYF. The CDR3 DNA reads as TGTGCCAGCAGCGCACTAGCGGGCGACTACGAGCAGTACTTC.

The chain links TRBV27 to TRBJ2-2; no reliable D call. The CDR3 is made up of 12 amino acids. V was shortened by 6 bases and J by 0 bases, with 2 bases between the two germline ends. Germline V gene lookup returns CDR1 MNHEY and CDR2 SMNVEV (reference sequence). The CDR3 loop is CASSPNTGELFF. CDR3 DNA: TGTGCCAGCAGCCCGAACACCGGGGAGCTGTTTTTT.

The chain combines TRBV15 with TRBJ2-5; D not certain. The germline CDR1 and CDR2 sequences are LNHNV and YYDKDF (reference sequence). Trimming took 1 base from V and 2 from J, leaving 11 bases between them. This CDR3 comprises 15 residues. CDR3 protein: CATSRAGEAQETQYF. The DNA for the CDR3 is TGTGCCACCAGCAGAGCGGGTGAAGCACAAGAGACCCAGTACTTC. The full variable domain, in which reference TRBV15 and TRBJ2-5 provide the parts outside the CDR3, is DAMVIQNPRYQVTQFGKPVTLSCSQTLNHNVMYWYQQKSSQAPKLLFHYYDKDFNNEADTPDNFQSRRPNTSFCFLDIRSPGLGDTAMYLCATSRAGEAQETQYFGPGTRLLVL.

The chain is built from TRBV14 and TRBJ1-2; no definite D call. Germline CDR1 SGHDN, CDR2 FVKESK. This CDR3 region has 14 residues. V gave up 5 bases and J gave up 5 bases, with 15 bases separating them. CDR3 sequence reads: CASSSRLEGYGYTF. The CDR3, as DNA: TGTGCCAGCAGCTCAAGGTTAGAAGGTTATGGCTACACCTTC.

This chain joins TRBV7-2 and TRBJ2-7; 8 bases are shared with TRBD1. V dropped 5 bases and J dropped 3; count of bases not matched to a gene: 9. The CDR3 sequence is 15 residues long. In germline, CDR1 is SGHTA, CDR2 FQGNSA. The CDR3 region has the DNA TGTGCCAGCAGCACGCGACCAGGGGGCGGCTACGAGCAGTACTTC. Translation: CASSTRPGGGYEQYF.

The chain joins TRBV28 to TRBJ2-1; 7 bases match TRBD2. Unmatched junction bases numbered 7, after V lost 5 bases and J lost 0 bases. The CDR3 runs to 16 residues. Germline assignment: CDR1 MDHEN and CDR2 SYDVKM. The CDR3 loop is CASSPNGRSSYNEQFF. The CDR3 region has the DNA TGTGCCAGCAGTCCTAACGGGAGGAGCTCCTACAATGAGCAGTTCTTC.

This clone came up a few times. One end of the junction does not line up with germline, which may come from a read error. V and J are TRBV19 and TRBJ1-1; no firm D call. CDR3 length: 13 amino acids. From germline, CDR1 is LNHDA and CDR2 SQIVND (reference sequence). This CDR3 is CASSIDFSSGWIW. CDR3 bases: TGTGCCAGTAGTATAGATTTCTCCTCGGGGTGGATTTGG.

This clone was seen a single time. This chain joins TRBV5-1 and TRBJ2-7; D is uncertain. Per germline, CDR1 SGHRS and CDR2 YFSETQ. The CDR3 loop spans 14 amino acids. Trimming took 2 bases from V and 2 from J, leaving 11 bases between them. CDR3 DNA: TGCGCCAGCAGCTTAATCGTCAGTCCCTACGAGCAGTACTTC. Translating gives CASSLIVSPYEQYF.

CDR3 bases: TGTGCCAGTAGTGCCTCTAGCGGGGGCTCCTACAATGAGCAGTTCTTC. Translation: CASSASSGGSYNEQFF. The chain employs TRBV19 and TRBJ2-1, with 10 bases identical to TRBD2. Trimming removed 5 bases from V and 0 bases from J; junction bases left unmatched: 4. This CDR3 has 16 residues. The germline V gene encodes CDR1 LNHDA and CDR2 SQIVND (reference sequence). Using reference TRBV19 and TRBJ2-1 for the parts outside the CDR3, the full variable domain is DGGITQSPKYLFRKEGQNVTLSCEQNLNHDAMYWYRQDPGQGLRLIYYSQIVNDFQKGDIAEGYSVSREKKESFPLTVTSAQKNPTAFYLCASSASSGGSYNEQFFGPGTRLTVL.

Only a few counts were recorded for this clone. This sequence joins TRBV9 and TRBJ1-5; D is unresolved. V dropped 3 bases and J dropped 5 bases, with 18 bases sitting between them. The CDR3 extends over 16 amino acids. Per germline, CDR1 SGDLS and CDR2 YYNGEE. The CDR3 reads CASSEGSNYEDQPQHF. CDR3 nucleotides: TGTGCCAGCAGCGAAGGGTCAAACTATGAGGATCAGCCCCAGCATTTT.

The chain combines TRBV18 with TRBJ2-1, with 8 bases fitting TRBD2. The CDR3 is made up of 14 amino acids. Germline loops: CDR1 KGHSH, CDR2 LQKENI. J was trimmed by 5 bases and V by 6 bases; bases with no gene match: 6. The CDR3 nucleotides read TGTGCCAGCTCCAATAGCGGGGTTGACAATGAGCAGTTCTTC. Translation gives CASSNSGVDNEQFF.

The chain employs TRBV1 and TRBJ2-7; the D call in the table, TRBD2, was not verified against the DNA. TRBV1 is reported as a pseudogene. The length of the CDR3 is 15 residues. The CDR3 sequence: CTSSQLAGAWYEQYF. The CDR3 DNA is TGCACCAGCAGCCAACTAGCGGGAGCTTGGTACGAGCAGTACTTC.

The chain links TRBV6-5 to TRBJ2-2; 7 bases are a match to TRBD1. In germline, CDR1 is MNHEY, CDR2 SVGAGI. This CDR3 has 13 residues. V dropped 6 bases and J dropped 6; count of bases not matched to a gene: 4. The CDR3 DNA reads TGTGCCAGCAGGGGTACAGGGGCCGGGGAGCTGTTTTTT. Amino acids: CASRGTGAGELFF.

The rearrangement links TRBV7-8 to TRBJ2-1; possibly TRBD1 for D (6 bases). The CDR3 is 15 amino acids. CDR1 and CDR2 from the germline V gene are SGHVS and FQNEAQ. Trimming removed 2 bases from V and 1 base from J, with 9 bases in between. Written as DNA, the CDR3 is TGTGCCAGCAGCTTATTCAGGGGTTCCTACAATGAGCAGTTCTTC. Translation: CASSLFRGSYNEQFF. The variable domain in full, completed from reference TRBV7-8 and TRBJ2-1, reads GAGVSQSPRYKVAKRGQDVALRCDPISGHVSLFWYQQALGQGPEFLTYFQNEAQLDKSGLPSDRFFAERPEGSVSTLKIQRTQQEDSAVYLCASSLFRGSYNEQFFGPGTRLTVL.

The sample holds one count of this clone. The rearrangement uses TRBV27 and TRBJ2-7, with 7 bases matching TRBD2. The CDR3 is 15 residues long. After removal of 2 bases from V and 5 bases from J, the junction contained 9 bases not matched to a gene. CDR1 is MNHEY and CDR2 is SMNVEV in the germline V gene (reference sequence). CDR3: CASSLMGGKLHEQYF. In DNA form, the CDR3 reads TGTGCCAGCAGTTTAATGGGGGGGAAACTCCACGAGCAGTACTTC.